This T cell receptor beta chain is from a study of blood T cells in healthy people across ages (dated by TCRdb to 2014 to 2015). At the level of the whole study: In model experiments, template switching captured about one uniquely barcoded TCR beta cDNA molecule for every two T cells. Using the same blood draw, the study looked at two additional independent replicas of 1 million unique cDNA reads for two donors, one aged 18 to 29 and the other aged 80 or older. Age-related changes in TCR beta repertoire diversity were measured in the study by deep sequencing normalized with unique cDNA molecular identifiers. The donors were split into four age groups: young (average 16 years), middle-aged (around 40), aged (more than 60) and long-lived (82). To avoid experimental bias, donors of different ages were randomly spread across the sequencing lanes. Overall study outcomes, separate from this receptor: Donor CMV infection status was unknown, potentially confounding age-related changes in expanded clonotypes. Conclusive comparison of naive and antigen-experienced compartments was prevented by the profiling of bulk unsorted PBMCs. Estimates of total diversity from one million sequenced T cells were regarded as lower bounds and underestimates. Observed TCR beta diversity per million T cells fell roughly linearly with age, and a significant reduction was already apparent by age about 36. Compared with the aged group, the long-lived group had more naive CD4+ T cells, fewer expanded clones and increased TCR diversity, a pattern suggesting age selection. Observed TCR beta diversity correlated strongly with the percentage of naive T cells measured by flow cytometry.

This clonotype was seen only a few times. Its specific antigen is unknown. No much larger clone exists at a distance of one base, and base qualities are not known. The CDR3 spans 13 residues, from the cysteine through the phenylalanine. The CDR3 DNA has 39 bases and is translated from base 1. V is clipped by 6 bases and J by 6 bases, and the sequence between their germline boundaries is 15 bases long. Libraries were made using 5' RACE. The instrument given in TCRdb is Illumina HiSeq 2500. A second about 7 to 11 cycle PCR used a sample-barcoded 5' primer and a J-beta primer mix. A template-switch 5' adaptor carrying 12 random nucleotides introduced a unique molecular identifier onto each TCR beta cDNA molecule. Each sample yielded at least 3 million CDR3-containing paired-end reads. First-strand cDNA synthesis was performed from all RNA using the Mint cDNA synthesis kit, with priming by a TRBC-specific oligonucleotide. After uracil-DNA glycosylase treatment, a first 18-cycle PCR used universal primers M1SS and BC2_uni_R on all cDNA. The authors processed their data as follows. For normalization, 1 million high-quality reads, each with a distinct molecular identifier, were randomly selected from each sample. Instead of being binned into consensus sequences, reads that shared molecular identifiers were thrown out. MiTCR, run with a Q25 quality threshold and the strictest error-elimination algorithm, handled CDR3 identification, clonotype clustering and error correction. A nonparametric unseen species model with Euler transformation was used to estimate a lower bound on total TCR beta diversity. TCRdb reprocessed the public reads (quality trimming at Q25 with fastp, clone calling with MiXCR) and kept in-frame beta chains. Every CDR3 protein is listed once, alongside the most common genes and DNA of its rows. The V and J calls here are based on TCRdb, not the publication. The sample table holds around 1.7 million distinct CDR3 sequences, of which roughly 28% were seen once. The ten largest clones represent 7.7% of the sample.

The approximately 40 donors, aged about 6 to 100 years, were systemically healthy Caucasian individuals from Russia. Around 10 milliliters of peripheral blood were collected from each donor into EDTA-treated Vacutainer tubes. Ficoll-Paque density-gradient centrifugation was used to isolate PBMCs, with at least 6 million obtained per sample. Trizol reagent was used to extract total RNA from PBMCs, with at least 6 micrograms per sample. The percentages of naive CD45RAhigh/CD27high T cells were determined by flow cytometry on a PBMC aliquot from every donor. The receptor was isolated from a woman in her twenties or thirties in good health. The sequenced sample consisted of blood. The chain couples TRBV12-3 or TRBV12-4 to TRBJ2-7, with the identity of the D gene unclear. The nucleotide sequence reads TGTGCCAGCAGGGGCGCGGTGGGGATCGAGCAGTACTTC. Translation gives CASRGAVGIEQYF.